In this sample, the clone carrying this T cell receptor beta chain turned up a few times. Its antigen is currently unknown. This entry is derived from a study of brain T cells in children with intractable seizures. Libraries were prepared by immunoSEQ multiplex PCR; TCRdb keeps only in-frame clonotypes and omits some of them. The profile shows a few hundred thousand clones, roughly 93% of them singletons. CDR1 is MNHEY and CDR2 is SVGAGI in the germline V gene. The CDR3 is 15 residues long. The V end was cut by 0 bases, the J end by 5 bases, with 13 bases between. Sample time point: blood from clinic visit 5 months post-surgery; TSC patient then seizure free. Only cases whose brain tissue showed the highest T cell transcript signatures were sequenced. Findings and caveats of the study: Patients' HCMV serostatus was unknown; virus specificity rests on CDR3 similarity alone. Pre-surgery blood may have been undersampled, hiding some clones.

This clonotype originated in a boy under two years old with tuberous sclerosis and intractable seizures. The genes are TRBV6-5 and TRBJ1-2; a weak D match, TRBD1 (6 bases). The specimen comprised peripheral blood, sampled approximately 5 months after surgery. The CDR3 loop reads CASSYSMNRDYGYTF. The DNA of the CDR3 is TGTGCCAGCAGTTACTCGATGAACAGGGATTATGGCTACACCTTC.